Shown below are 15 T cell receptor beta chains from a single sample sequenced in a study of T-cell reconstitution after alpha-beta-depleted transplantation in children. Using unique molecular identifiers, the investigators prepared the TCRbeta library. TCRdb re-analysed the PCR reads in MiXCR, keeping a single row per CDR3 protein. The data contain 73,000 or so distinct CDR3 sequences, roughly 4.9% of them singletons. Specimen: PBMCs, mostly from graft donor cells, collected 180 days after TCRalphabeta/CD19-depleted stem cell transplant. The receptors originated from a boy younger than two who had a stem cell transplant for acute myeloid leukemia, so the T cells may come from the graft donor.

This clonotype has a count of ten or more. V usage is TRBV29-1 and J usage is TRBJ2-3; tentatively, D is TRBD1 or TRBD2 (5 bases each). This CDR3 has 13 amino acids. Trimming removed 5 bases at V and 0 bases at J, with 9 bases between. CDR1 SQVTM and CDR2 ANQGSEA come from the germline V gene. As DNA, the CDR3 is TGCAGCGTTACGGGGCGGAGCACAGATACGCAGTATTTT. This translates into CSVTGRSTDTQYF.

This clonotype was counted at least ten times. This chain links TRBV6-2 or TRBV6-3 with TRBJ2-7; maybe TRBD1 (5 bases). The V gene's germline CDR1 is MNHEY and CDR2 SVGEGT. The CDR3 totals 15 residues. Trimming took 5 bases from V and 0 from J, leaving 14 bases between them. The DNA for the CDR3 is TGTGCCAGCAGTCCCCTAATCAGGGTCTCCTACGAGCAGTACGTC. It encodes CASSPLIRVSYEQYV.

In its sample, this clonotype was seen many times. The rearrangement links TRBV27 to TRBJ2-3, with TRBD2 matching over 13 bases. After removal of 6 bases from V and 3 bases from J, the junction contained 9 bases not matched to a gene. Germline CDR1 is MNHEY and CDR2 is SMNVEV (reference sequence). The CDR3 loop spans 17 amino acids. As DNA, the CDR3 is TGTGCCAGCAGCCCAATGACTAGCGGGGGGCCGACAGATACGCAGTATTTT. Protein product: CASSPMTSGGPTDTQYF.

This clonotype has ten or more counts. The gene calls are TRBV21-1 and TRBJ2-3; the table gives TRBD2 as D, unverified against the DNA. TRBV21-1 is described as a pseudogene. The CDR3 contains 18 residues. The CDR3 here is CASSKDLLAGASPDTQYF. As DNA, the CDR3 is TGTGCCAGCAGCAAAGACCTACTAGCGGGGGCTAGCCCAGATACGCAGTATTTT.

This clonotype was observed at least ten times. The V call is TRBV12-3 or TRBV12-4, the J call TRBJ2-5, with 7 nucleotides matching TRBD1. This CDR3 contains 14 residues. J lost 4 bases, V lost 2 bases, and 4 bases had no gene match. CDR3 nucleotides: TGTGCCAGCAGTTTACCGGACAGGCGAGAGACCCAGTACTTC. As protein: CASSLPDRRETQYF.

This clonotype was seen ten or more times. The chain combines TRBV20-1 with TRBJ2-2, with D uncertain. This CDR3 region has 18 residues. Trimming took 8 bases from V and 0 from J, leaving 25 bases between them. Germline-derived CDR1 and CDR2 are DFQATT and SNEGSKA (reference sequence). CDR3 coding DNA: TGCAGTCCTCTACCGCTCAGGCCTCCAAAAACGAACACCGGGGAGCTGTTTTTT. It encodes CSPLPLRPPKTNTGELFF.

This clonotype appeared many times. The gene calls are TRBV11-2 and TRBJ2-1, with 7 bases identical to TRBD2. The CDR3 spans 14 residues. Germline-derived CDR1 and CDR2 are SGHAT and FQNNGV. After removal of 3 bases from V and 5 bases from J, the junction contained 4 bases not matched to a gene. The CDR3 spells CASSLAGTNNEQFF. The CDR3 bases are TGTGCCAGCAGCTTGGCCGGGACTAACAATGAGCAGTTCTTC. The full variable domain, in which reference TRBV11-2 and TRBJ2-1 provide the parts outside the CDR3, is EAGVAQSPRYKIIEKRQSVAFWCNPISGHATLYWYQQILGQGPKLLIQFQNNGVVDDSQLPKDRFSAERLKGVDSTLKIQPAKLEDSAVYLCASSLAGTNNEQFFGPGTRLTVL.

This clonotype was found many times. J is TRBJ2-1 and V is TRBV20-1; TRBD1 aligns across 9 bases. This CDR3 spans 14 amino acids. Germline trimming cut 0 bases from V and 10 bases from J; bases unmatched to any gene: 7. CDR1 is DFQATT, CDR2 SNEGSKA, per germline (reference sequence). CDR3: CSAREWDREYEQFF. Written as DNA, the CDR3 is TGCAGTGCTAGAGAATGGGACAGGGAATACGAGCAGTTCTTC.

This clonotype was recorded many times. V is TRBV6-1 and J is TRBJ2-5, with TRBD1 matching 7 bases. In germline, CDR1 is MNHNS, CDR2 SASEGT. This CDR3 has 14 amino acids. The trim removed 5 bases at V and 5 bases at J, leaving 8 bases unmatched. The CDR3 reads CASSLTGKGETQYF. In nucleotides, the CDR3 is TGTGCCAGCAGTCTGACAGGGAAGGGCGAGACCCAGTACTTC.

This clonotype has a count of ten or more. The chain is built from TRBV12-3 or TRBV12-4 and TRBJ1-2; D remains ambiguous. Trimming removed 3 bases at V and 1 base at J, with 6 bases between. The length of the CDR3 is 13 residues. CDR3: CASSFTDNYGYTF. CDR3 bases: TGTGCCAGCAGTTTCACCGATAACTATGGCTACACCTTC.

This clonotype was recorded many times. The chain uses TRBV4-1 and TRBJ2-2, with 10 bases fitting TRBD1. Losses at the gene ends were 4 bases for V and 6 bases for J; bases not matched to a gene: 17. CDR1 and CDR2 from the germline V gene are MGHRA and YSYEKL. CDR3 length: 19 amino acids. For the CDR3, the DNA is TGCGCCAGCAGCCCTCCCCCGGGACAGGGGATAGGGGGTTCCGGGGAGCTGTTTTTT. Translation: CASSPPPGQGIGGSGELFF.

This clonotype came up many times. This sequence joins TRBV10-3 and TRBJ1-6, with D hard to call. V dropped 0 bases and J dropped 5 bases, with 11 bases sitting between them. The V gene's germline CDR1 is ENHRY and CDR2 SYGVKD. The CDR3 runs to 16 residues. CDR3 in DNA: TGTGCCATCAGTGAGTCGAGGGCAGGTGATAATTCACCCCTCCACTTT. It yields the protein CAISESRAGDNSPLHF.

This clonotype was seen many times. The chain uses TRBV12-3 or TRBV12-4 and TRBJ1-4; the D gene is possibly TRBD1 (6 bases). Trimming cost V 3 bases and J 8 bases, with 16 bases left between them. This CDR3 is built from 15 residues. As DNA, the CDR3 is TGTGCCAGCAGTTTGGGGGGGGGCCGCGGAGAAAAACTGTTTTTT. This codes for CASSLGGGRGEKLFF.

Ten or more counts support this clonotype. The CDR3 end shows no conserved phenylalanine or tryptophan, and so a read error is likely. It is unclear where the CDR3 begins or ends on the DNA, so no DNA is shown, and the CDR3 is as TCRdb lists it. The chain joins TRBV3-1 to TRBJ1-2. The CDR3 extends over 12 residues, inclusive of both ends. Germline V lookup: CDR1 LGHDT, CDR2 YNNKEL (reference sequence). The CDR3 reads CASSQEGVRPVL.

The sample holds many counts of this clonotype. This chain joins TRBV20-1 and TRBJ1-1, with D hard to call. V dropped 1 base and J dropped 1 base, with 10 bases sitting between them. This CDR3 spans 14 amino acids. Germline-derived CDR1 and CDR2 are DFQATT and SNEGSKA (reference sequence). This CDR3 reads CSARAPRQNTEAFF. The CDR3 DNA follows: TGCAGTGCTAGAGCCCCCAGGCAGAACACTGAAGCTTTCTTT.